Listed here is a single T cell receptor beta chain. This sample was taken from a study of blood T cell repertoires in COVID-19. Trimming cost V 4 bases and J 4 bases, with 7 bases left between them. There are 13 residues in the CDR3. Germline V gene data show CDR1 as MNHEY and CDR2 as SVGAGI. Enrollees, roughly 18 to 90 years old, lived in about two dozen US areas. Cohorts were based on clinical histories the participants reported. The assay was immunoSEQ multiplex PCR, and TCRdb's table has in-frame clones only and misses some. The sample holds fewer than 350,000 clones, approximately 81% seen once. This receptor was identified in a woman aged 30 to 39 who had been exposed to COVID-19. Source material: PBMCs or T cells enriched from blood (not recorded which). The chain has TRBV6-5 and TRBJ2-2, with D uncertain. CDR3 DNA: TGTGCCAGCAGTTTGGGCTTCACCGGGGAGCTGTTTTTT. It translates to CASSLGFTGELFF.